What follows are 30 T cell receptor beta chains derived from one specimen sequenced in a study of tissue T cells after allogeneic stem cell transplantation. As for time point: mouse harvest day 14 after allogeneic transplant. The graft held 10^6 splenic CD5+ T cells and 10^7 T-cell-depleted bone marrow cells. Sequencing used immunoSEQ multiplex PCR; TCRdb keeps in-frame clones, though not all of them. The sample lists nearly 7,000 clones; roughly a third were seen once. Sequenced sample: skin. The source is a female BALB/c mouse given C57BL/6 T cells with graft-versus-host disease after an allogeneic hematopoietic cell transplant.

Comment on this clone: Mouse names are used for the genes. The CDR3 goes on 1 residue after the read ends, and that part is filled in from the germline J gene. The rearrangement links TRBV26 to TRBJ2-3; D not resolved. Germline V CDR1 and CDR2: KGHPV, FQNQEV (reference sequence). V lost 3 bases, J lost 1 base, and 5 bases lay in between. The CDR3 consists of 13 residues. CDR3 bases read: TGTGCCAGCAGTCTTCAGGGTGCAGAAACGCTGTAT. This encodes CASSLQGAETLY. The full CDR3 sequence reads CASSLQGAETLYF.

Comments on this clone: These gene names are mouse names. CDR3 amino acids: CTCSARQSNTGQLYF. CDR3 DNA, as far as it was read: TGCACCTGCAGTGCAAGACAGTCAAACACCGGGCAGCTCTAC. The chain is built from TRBV1 and TRBJ2-2; the D gene is possibly TRBD1 (5 bases). The read terminates 1 residue ahead of where the CDR3 ends, so the germline J gene completes it. The CDR3 contains 15 residues. The V end was cut by 2 bases, the J end by 0 bases, with 7 bases between. The germline V gene encodes CDR1 NSQYPW and CDR2 LRSPGD (reference sequence). The whole variable domain, filled in from reference TRBV1 and TRBJ2-2, reads VTLLEQNPRWRLVPRGQAVNLRCILKNSQYPWMSWYQQDLQKQLQWLFTLRSPGDKEVKSLPGADYLATRVTDTELRLQVANMSQGRTLYCTCSARQSNTGQLYFGEGSKLTVL.

For this clone: The genes and germline here are from mouse. The read terminates 1 residue ahead of where the CDR3 ends, so the germline J gene completes it. This chain uses TRBV26 with TRBJ2-3; D tentatively reads TRBD1 or TRBD2 (5 bases each). This CDR3 region has 12 residues. V was clipped by 6 bases and J by 3 bases, with 7 bases between them. Germline CDR1 and CDR2: KGHPV and FQNQEV (reference sequence). Partial CDR3 DNA: TGTGCCAGCAGAGGGACGGCAGAAACGCTGTAT. Amino acids: CASRGTAETLY. The CDR3 in its entirety is CASRGTAETLYF.

This clone turned up a few times. Gene and germline names: mouse. The read comes to an end 1 residue before the CDR3 does, leaving the germline J gene to fill in the end. This chain joins TRBV12-2 and TRBJ2-1; 14 bases map to TRBD2. CDR3 size: 16 residues. CDR1 SGHLS and CDR2 HYDKME come from the germline V gene. With V trimmed by 3 bases and J by 3 bases, 3 bases remained unmatched. The CDR3 sequence is CASSRGLGGRYAEQFF. Incomplete CDR3 DNA: TGTGCCAGCTCTAGGGGACTGGGGGGGCGCTATGCTGAGCAGTTC.

This clone was counted a few times. The gene symbols are mouse symbols. The read stops 1 residue short of the end of the CDR3; the missing end is completed from the germline J gene. The chain is built from TRBV26 and TRBJ2-1; possible D gene TRBD1, 7 bases. The CDR3 contains 15 residues. Germline V CDR1 and CDR2: KGHPV, FQNQEV (reference sequence). Deletions cut 2 bases from V and 3 bases from J, with 11 bases between. The CDR3 protein is CASSLEGGGYAEQFF. CDR3 DNA (partial): TGTGCCAGCAGTCTGGAAGGGGGCGGCTATGCTGAGCAGTTC.

This clone was seen a handful of times. Genes and germline come from the mouse. The CDR3 goes on 1 residue after the read ends, and that part is filled in from the germline J gene. The rearrangement joins TRBV26 to TRBJ1-2; D unclear. The V end lost 4 bases, the J end lost 3 bases, and 6 bases lay between the germline ends. CDR3 size: 12 residues. Per the germline V gene, CDR1 is KGHPV and CDR2 is FQNQEV (reference sequence). Partial CDR3 DNA: TGTGCCAGCAGTCACAGATACTCCGACTACACC. Translated, it gives CASSHRYSDYT. The whole CDR3 sequence is CASSHRYSDYTF.

This clone appeared a few times. Here the gene names and germline are mouse. The CDR3 is cut off 1 residue early in the read; its end comes from the germline J gene. This specimen includes other DNA sequences encoding the same CDR3. The chain couples TRBV26 to TRBJ2-5, with 10 positions matching TRBD2. V trimming: 2 bases; J trimming: 3 bases; junction bases outside the gene matches: 2. Germline V lookup: CDR1 KGHPV, CDR2 FQNQEV (reference sequence). The CDR3 is 15 residues long. The CDR3 spells CASSLPTGGQDTQYF. The sequenced CDR3 bases are TGTGCCAGCAGTCTGCCGACTGGGGGGCAAGACACCCAGTAC.

A note on this clone: All gene names here are mouse names. The read ends 1 residue before the CDR3 terminus; that terminus is restored from the germline J gene. The chain combines TRBV16 with TRBJ2-7; D gene ambiguous. In germline, CDR1 is SGHSA, CDR2 FRNQAP. The CDR3 runs to 12 residues. The V end lost 1 base, the J end lost 4 bases, and 5 bases lay between the germline ends. The part of the CDR3 DNA that was read is TGTGCAAGCAGCTTAGTCAGTTATGAACAGTAC. Its translation is CASSLVSYEQY. The complete CDR3 reads CASSLVSYEQYF.

For this clone: This may stem from a read error, because a much larger clone lies one nucleotide away. Genes and germline come from the mouse. The CDR3 end is not reached by the read, which stops 1 residue before it; the germline J gene fills it in. This sequence joins TRBV19 and TRBJ2-1; 8 bases are a match to TRBD2. V dropped 4 bases and J dropped 1; count of bases not matched to a gene: 1. There are 14 residues in the CDR3. The germline V gene has CDR1 FNHDT and CDR2 SITEND (reference sequence). CDR3 amino acids: CASSHWGNYAEQFF. Partial CDR3 DNA: TGTGCCAGCAGTCACTGGGGGAACTATGCTGAGCAGTTC.

With regard to this clone: Mouse gene names and germline throughout. The read halts 1 residue ahead of the CDR3 end, with the missing end drawn from the germline J gene. This chain uses TRBV26 with TRBJ2-7, with D perhaps TRBD1 (6 bases). Looked up from germline, CDR1 is KGHPV and CDR2 is FQNQEV (reference sequence). V lost 6 bases and J 7 bases, leaving 10 bases between the germline ends. This CDR3 is 11 amino acids long. Incomplete CDR3 DNA: TGTGCCAGCAGCCCGGGACAAGAACAGTAC. Amino acids: CASSPGQEQY. The full CDR3 protein reads CASSPGQEQYF.

In its sample, this clone was seen a few times. The gene names here belong to mouse. Sequencing ends 1 residue short of the CDR3 end; the germline J gene provides the rest. The J gene is TRBJ2-4, the V gene TRBV3, with 12 bases that match TRBD2. The CDR3 is 17 residues long. CDR1 and CDR2 from the germline V gene are SNHLY and FYNGKV (reference sequence). The V and J ends lost 4 bases and 0 bases, in that order; junction bases with no gene match: 5. The CDR3 loop reads CASSSGTGGPSQNTLYF. The DNA read from the CDR3 is TGTGCCAGCAGCTCCGGGACTGGGGGGCCAAGTCAAAACACCTTGTAC.

Regarding this clone: Gene names and germline refer to mouse. The CDR3 is cut off 1 residue early in the read; its end comes from the germline J gene. V gene TRBV16 combines with J gene TRBJ2-5, with TRBD1 matching 10 bases. The ends lost 4 bases at V and 3 bases at J; junction bases unmatched: 1. The germline CDR1 and CDR2 sequences are SGHSA and FRNQAP. The CDR3 totals 14 residues. This chain's CDR3 is CASSSDRGQDTQYF. Partial CDR3 DNA: TGTGCAAGCAGCTCGGACAGGGGGCAAGACACCCAGTAC.

On this clone itself: Each gene name is a mouse one. The read terminates 1 residue before the CDR3 end, so the remaining end is supplied by the germline J gene. The genes are TRBV26 and TRBJ1-4, with a weak D call TRBD1 (5 bases). Trimming cost V 2 bases and J 7 bases, with 8 bases left between them. The length of the CDR3 is 13 residues. Germline V lookup: CDR1 KGHPV, CDR2 FQNQEV (reference sequence). CDR3 residues: CASSLDSPERLFF. Partial CDR3 DNA: TGTGCCAGCAGTCTGGACAGCCCCGAAAGATTATTT.

Note on this clone: Mouse gene names apply. The CDR3 end is not reached by the read, which stops 1 residue before it; the germline J gene fills it in. The genes are TRBV31 and TRBJ2-4, with 7 bases aligning to TRBD2. The ends lost 1 base at V and 4 bases at J; junction bases unmatched: 2. The CDR3 extends over 13 amino acids. Germline-derived CDR1 and CDR2 are GKSSPN and SITVG. Partial CDR3 DNA: TGTGCCTGGAGTCCCGGGGGGGAAAACACCTTGTAC. Protein product: CAWSPGGENTLY. In full, the CDR3 is CAWSPGGENTLYF.

For this clone: Gene names and germline refer to mouse. The read comes to an end 1 residue before the CDR3 does, leaving the germline J gene to fill in the end. The chain uses TRBV1 and TRBJ2-1; 9 nucleotides match TRBD2. CDR3 length: 15 amino acids. Trimming at V came to 2 bases and at J to 3 bases, leaving 2 bases not matched to a gene. Per the germline V gene, CDR1 is NSQYPW and CDR2 is LRSPGD (reference sequence). The CDR3: CTCSALTGGYAEQFF. The sequenced part of the CDR3 DNA is TGCACCTGCAGTGCACTGACTGGGGGCTATGCTGAGCAGTTC.

As regards this clone: All gene names here are mouse names. The read gets to within 1 residue of the CDR3 end, and the germline J gene fills in the rest. The chain combines TRBV23 with TRBJ2-4. Germline CDR1 reads KGHTA; CDR2 reads FQNQQP. This CDR3 region has 14 residues. CDR3 sequence: CSSSHVRSQNTLYF. CDR3 DNA (partial): TGCTCCAGCAGTCACGTTCGTAGTCAAAACACCTTGTAC.

In its sample, this clone is large. Gene names denote mouse genes. The sequence runs out 1 residue before the end of the CDR3; the remainder is reconstructed from the germline J gene. The rearrangement links TRBV4 to TRBJ2-2; 9 nucleotides match TRBD1. Germline lookup yields CDR1 LGHDT and CDR2 YNNKQL (reference sequence). Trimming cost V 5 bases and J 2 bases; bases outside gene matches: 0. The CDR3 consists of 14 residues. The sequenced part of the CDR3 DNA is TGTGCCAGCAGCGGGACAGGGAACACCGGGCAGCTCTAC. Translation: CASSGTGNTGQLY. The CDR3 in its entirety is CASSGTGNTGQLYF.

A note on this clone: These gene names are mouse names. The read terminates 1 residue before the CDR3 end, so the remaining end is supplied by the germline J gene. V gene TRBV16 combines with J gene TRBJ1-1; TRBD1 matches at 8 bases. Germline V gives CDR1 SGHSA, CDR2 FRNQAP. Trimming took 1 base from V and 2 from J; bases not matched to a gene: 6. The CDR3 covers 16 residues. CDR3 protein: CASSLGLRGPNTEVFF. CDR3 DNA, as far as it was read: TGTGCAAGCAGCTTAGGCCTCAGGGGGCCTAACACAGAAGTCTTC.

This clone is categorized as medium-sized (0.01 to 0.1%). The genes are named according to mouse. The read terminates 1 residue ahead of where the CDR3 ends, so the germline J gene completes it. The gene calls are TRBV23 and TRBJ2-4; no check of the table's D call, TRBD2, against the DNA was made. CDR3 length: 14 residues. Per germline, CDR1 KGHTA and CDR2 FQNQQP. The DNA read from the CDR3 is TGCTCCAGCAGTCAACTGGGGGGGAAAAACACCTTGTAC. It translates to CSSSQLGGKNTLY. The entire CDR3 protein reads CSSSQLGGKNTLYF.

Details on this clone: Here the gene names and germline are mouse. Coverage ceases 1 residue before the CDR3 finishes, and the germline J gene fills in the end. The V gene is TRBV3, the J gene TRBJ2-7; D remains ambiguous. The germline V gene encodes CDR1 SNHLY and CDR2 FYNGKV (reference sequence). V shed 5 bases and J shed 4 bases, with 9 bases lying between them. This CDR3 comprises 12 residues. This CDR3 is CASSPRRYEQYF. CDR3 bases read: TGTGCCAGCAGCCCCCGAAGATATGAACAGTAC.

In the case of this clone: The genes are named according to mouse. The read ends 1 residue shy of where the CDR3 ends; the end is completed using the germline J gene. The V and J genes are TRBV16 and TRBJ2-3; TRBD2 aligns across 8 bases. The CDR3 consists of 15 residues. Trimming took 1 base from V and 5 from J; bases not matched to a gene: 5. The germline V gene has CDR1 SGHSA and CDR2 FRNQAP. Partial CDR3 DNA: TGTGCAAGCAGCTTAGGAGGACTGGGAGGAGAAACGCTGTAT. Protein sequence: CASSLGGLGGETLY. The entire CDR3 reads CASSLGGLGGETLYF.

This clone has a handful of counts. Gene names and germline refer to mouse. The read stops 1 residue short of the end of the CDR3; the missing end is completed from the germline J gene. The chain carries TRBV26 and TRBJ1-2, with a weak D call TRBD1 (6 bases). Trimming removed 1 base at V and 2 bases at J, with 11 bases between. The CDR3 sequence is 15 residues long. Germline CDR1 and CDR2: KGHPV and FQNQEV (reference sequence). The CDR3 protein is CASSLFPGHNSDYTF. Incomplete CDR3 DNA: TGTGCCAGCAGTCTGTTTCCGGGACACAACTCCGACTACACC.

Concerning this clone itself: Mouse gene names apply. Read coverage stops 1 residue before the CDR3 terminus; the germline J gene supplies the remainder. The chain has TRBV13-1 and TRBJ2-4; D uncertain. The germline gives CDR1 NSHNY, CDR2 SYGAGN. With 2 bases removed from V and 0 bases from J, the gap between germline ends came to 4 bases. The CDR3 totals 13 residues. The CDR3 protein is CASSEGSQNTLYF. Partial CDR3 DNA: TGTGCCAGCAGTGAGGGGAGTCAAAACACCTTGTAC.

Concerning this clone itself: The gene symbols are mouse symbols. The observed sequence ends 1 residue before the CDR3 terminus, with the missing tail filled in from the germline J gene. The chain employs TRBV23 and TRBJ1-1; the table names TRBD1, a call not compared with the DNA. CDR1 KGHTA and CDR2 FQNQQP come from the germline V gene. The CDR3 length is 13 residues. The CDR3 DNA, read in part, is TGCTCCAGCAGTCAAAGGGCACAGGGGGAAGTCTTC. Translating gives CSSSQRAQGEVF. The CDR3 in its entirety is CSSSQRAQGEVFF.

On this clone itself: The germline and genes are mouse ones. The CDR3 sequence is CASSRTGWNSPLYF. The DNA read from the CDR3 is TGTGCCAGCAGCCGGACAGGGTGGAATTCGCCCCTCTAC. The J gene is TRBJ1-6, the V gene TRBV26; TRBD1 agrees at 8 bases. The CDR3 extends 1 residue past the end of the read, so its final part is completed from the germline J gene. TRBJ1-6 is noted as an ORF with a role that remains uncertain. The V and J ends lost 6 bases and 7 bases, in that order; junction bases with no gene match: 5. The germline CDR1 and CDR2 sequences are KGHPV and FQNQEV (reference sequence). This CDR3 contains 14 residues.

As for this clone: The gene symbols are mouse symbols. The read ends 1 residue early relative to the CDR3; the germline J gene fills the gap. The genes are TRBV3 and TRBJ2-3; 14 bases map to TRBD2. V trimming: 5 bases; J trimming: 1 base; junction bases outside the gene matches: 2. This CDR3 is 16 amino acids long. Germline values: CDR1 SNHLY, CDR2 FYNGKV (reference sequence). The CDR3 DNA, read in part, is TGTGCCAGCAGCCGGGACTGGGGGGGCGGTGCAGAAACGCTGTAT. This codes for CASSRDWGGGAETLY. The entire CDR3 is CASSRDWGGGAETLYF.

Remarks on this clone: The gene names given are mouse names. The CDR3 extends 1 residue past the end of the read, so its final part is completed from the germline J gene. The chain links TRBV15 to TRBJ2-4; D not certain. Per the germline V gene, CDR1 is SGHND and CDR2 is FRSKSL. This CDR3 has 14 amino acids. The V and J ends lost 6 bases and 0 bases respectively, with 10 bases between them. CDR3 DNA, as far as it was read: TGTGCCAGCAGATTGACATCTAGTCAAAACACCTTGTAC. As protein: CASRLTSSQNTLY. The CDR3 reads in full as CASRLTSSQNTLYF.

This clone is labeled medium-sized. The genes and germline here are from mouse. With the read ending 1 residue before the CDR3 end, the germline J gene is used to fill in that end. The chain links TRBV26 to TRBJ2-1, with 7 bases fitting TRBD1. Germline assignment: CDR1 KGHPV and CDR2 FQNQEV (reference sequence). This CDR3 contains 13 residues. The ends lost 6 bases at V and 3 bases at J; junction bases unmatched: 2. The CDR3 sequence is CASSPGGYAEQFF. The part of the CDR3 DNA that was read is TGTGCCAGCAGCCCAGGGGGCTATGCTGAGCAGTTC.

This clone was found a few times. Gene names follow the mouse nomenclature. With the read ending 1 residue before the CDR3 end, the germline J gene is used to fill in that end. The chain has TRBV26 and TRBJ1-1; unclear D gene. V was pared by 0 bases and J by 2 bases, with 4 bases between. The CDR3 contains 13 residues. Germline CDR1 and CDR2: KGHPV and FQNQEV (reference sequence). CDR3 DNA (partial): TGTGCCAGCAGTCTGTCCCACAACACAGAAGTCTTC. Its protein product is CASSLSHNTEVF. The whole CDR3 sequence is CASSLSHNTEVFF. The full variable domain, with the rest looked up from reference TRBV26 and TRBJ1-1, is NSKVIQTPRYLVKGQGQKAKMRCIPEKGHPVVFWYQQNKNNEFKFLINFQNQEVLQQIDMTEKRFSAECPSNSPCSLEIQSSEAGDSALYLCASSLSHNTEVFFGKGTRLTVV.

Note on this clone: Gene and germline names: mouse. The read terminates 1 residue before the CDR3 end, so the remaining end is supplied by the germline J gene. This chain joins TRBV15 and TRBJ2-5, with no clear D. The ends were cut back, 1 base at V and 4 bases at J, with 0 bases in the middle. The CDR3 runs 11 residues. Per the germline V gene, CDR1 is SGHND and CDR2 is FRSKSL. CDR3 bases read: TGTGCCAGCAGTTTAGAAGACACCCAGTAC. Residues: CASSLEDTQY. The entire CDR3 is CASSLEDTQYF. Using reference TRBV15 and TRBJ2-5 for the parts outside the CDR3, the full variable domain is DAGVTQTPRHEVAEKGQTIILKCEPVSGHNDLFWYRQTKIQGLELLSYFRSKSLMEDGGAFKDRFKAEMLNSSFSTLKIQPTEPKDSAVYLCASSLEDTQYFGPGTRLLVL.